The entry that follows covers one T cell receptor beta chain sequence. This specimen belongs to a study of blood T cell repertoires in COVID-19. Overall study: The analysed material was cDNA or gDNA that came from T cells, B-cell-depleted T cells, or PBMCs.

Methods used by the authors: Scientists estimated how many nucleated cells there were by amplifying reference gene primers. TCRdb keeps only in-frame clones here, not all; method: immunoSEQ multiplex PCR. V, J and clone size are taken as reported in that table, and D and trimming were inferred from the DNA itself. The sample holds hundreds of thousands of clones; around 87% are singletons and the top ten take 3%. CDR3 length: 15 residues. Germline V gene sequence: CDR1 SGHAT, CDR2 FQNNGV. V dropped 1 base and J dropped 0 bases, with 7 bases sitting between them. Sequences were obtained from peripheral blood. This clonotype was sampled from a man aged 60-69 years with acute or convalescent COVID-19. V gene TRBV11-2 combines with J gene TRBJ2-1, with D hard to call. Here the CDR3 reads CASSLGVASYNEQFF. The CDR3 bases are TGTGCCAGCAGCTTAGGCGTCGCCTCCTACAATGAGCAGTTCTTC.